The 12 T cell receptor beta chains listed next were all sequenced from one sample in a study of T cell responses to AZD1222 COVID-19 vaccine. The assay was immunoSEQ multiplex PCR, and TCRdb's table has in-frame clones only and misses some. The table has about 140,000 clones, roughly 90% seen once. The sample here was peripheral blood, taken on day 0 of AZD1222 vaccination. The receptor set was obtained from an adult in good health.

The chain has TRBV25-1 and TRBJ1-2; 11 bases fit TRBD1. The CDR3 totals 14 residues. V lost 6 bases to trimming and J lost 8 bases; unmatched junction nucleotides: 8. Germline CDR1 MGHDK, CDR2 SYGVNS. CDR3 sequence: CASSRTGGAWGYTF. The CDR3 region has the DNA TGTGCCAGCAGCAGGACAGGGGGCGCGTGGGGCTACACCTTC.

This chain connects TRBV7-9 to TRBJ2-2; 7 positions agree with TRBD1. V gave up 5 bases and J gave up 6 bases; unmatched junction bases: 3. CDR1 and CDR2 (germline): SEHNR, FQNEAQ (reference sequence). CDR3 size: 13 residues. This CDR3 is CASSRQGAGELFF. The CDR3 DNA sequence: TGTGCCAGCAGCAGACAGGGAGCCGGGGAGCTGTTTTTT.

The rearrangement uses TRBV13 and TRBJ1-1; D not certain. This CDR3 has 13 residues. Germline-derived CDR1 and CDR2 are PRHDT and FYEKMQ (reference sequence). Trimming cost V 7 bases and J 0 bases, with 9 bases left between them. The CDR3 reads CASKIHMNTEAFF. The DNA for the CDR3 is TGTGCCAGCAAGATTCACATGAACACTGAAGCTTTCTTT. Looking up the rest from reference TRBV13 and TRBJ1-1 gives the full variable domain: AAGVIQSPRHLIKEKRETATLKCYPIPRHDTVYWYQQGPGQDPQFLISFYEKMQSDKGSIPDRFSAQQFSDYHSELNMSSLELGDSALYFCASKIHMNTEAFFGQGTRLTVV.

The chain couples TRBV7-8 to TRBJ1-6, with TRBD1 as a possible D gene (5 bases). Trimming removed 5 bases from V and 11 bases from J, with 10 bases in between. The length of the CDR3 is 12 residues. CDR1 SGHVS and CDR2 FQNEAQ come from the germline V gene. As DNA, the CDR3 is TGTGCCAGCAGCACCAGGGTTGCACCCCTCCACTTT. Translation gives CASSTRVAPLHF.

The chain carries TRBV19 and TRBJ1-1, with unresolved D. Trimming left V 4 bases short and J 8 bases short, with 14 bases between. This CDR3 is built from 13 residues. Germline CDR1 and CDR2: LNHDA and SQIVND (reference sequence). The CDR3 spells CASSNPAPVEAFF. CDR3 bases: TGTGCCAGTAGTAACCCCGCGCCCGTCGAAGCTTTCTTT.

This clone was seen a single time. This chain uses TRBV6-5 with TRBJ1-2; D is possibly TRBD1 (6 bases). The V end lost 2 bases, the J end lost 3 bases, and 10 bases lay between the germline ends. The V gene's germline CDR1 is MNHEY and CDR2 SVGAGI. The CDR3 loop spans 14 amino acids. The CDR3 nucleotides read TGTGCCAGCAGTTACGGGGGCGACGACTATGGCTACACCTTC. It specifies CASSYGGDDYGYTF.

V gene TRBV27 combines with J gene TRBJ2-3; 9 positions match TRBD2. This CDR3 spans 14 amino acids. V lost 6 bases and J lost 5; bases outside the gene matches: 6. CDR1 is MNHEY and CDR2 is SMNVEV in the germline V gene (reference sequence). Here the CDR3 DNA reads TGTGCCAGCAGGGATAGCGGGAGCGGAGATACGCAGTATTTT. It encodes CASRDSGSGDTQYF.

The chain links TRBV7-6 to TRBJ2-5; 7 bases match TRBD1. The V gene's germline CDR1 is SGHVS and CDR2 FNYEAQ. The CDR3 runs 14 residues. Germline trimming cut 4 bases from V and 5 bases from J; bases unmatched to any gene: 7. This CDR3 reads CASSSRQGRETQYF. CDR3 bases: TGTGCCAGCAGCTCTCGACAGGGTAGGGAGACCCAGTACTTC.

This chain connects TRBV30 to TRBJ1-2; 7 bases agree with TRBD1. The CDR3 is made up of 13 amino acids. Per the germline V gene, CDR1 is GTSNPN and CDR2 is SVGIG (reference sequence). Trimming cost V 0 bases and J 6 bases; bases outside gene matches: 4. The CDR3 coding sequence is TGTGCCTGGAGTGTAGGGGGCGCGAATGGCTACACCTTC. It specifies CAWSVGGANGYTF.

The chain has TRBV6-1 and TRBJ1-5; D is uncertain. The CDR3 totals 16 residues. The germline gives CDR1 MNHNS, CDR2 SASEGT. The ends were cut back, 2 bases at V and 2 bases at J, with 13 bases in the middle. The CDR3 protein is CASSERSAAGNQPQHF. The CDR3 DNA is TGTGCCAGCAGTGAACGGTCCGCGGCGGGCAATCAGCCCCAGCATTTT.

In its sample, this clone was seen a few times. The J gene is TRBJ2-7, the V gene TRBV18; perhaps D is TRBD1 or TRBD2 (5 bases each). This CDR3 spans 13 amino acids. Trimming shortened V by 6 bases and J by 4 bases, and 13 bases separated the two germline ends. Germline CDR1 KGHSH, CDR2 LQKENI. The CDR3 DNA reads as TGTGCCAGCTCCCAAGACAGAGGGTACGAGCAGTACTTC. It yields the protein CASSQDRGYEQYF.

This clone turned up a few times. The chain joins TRBV29-1 to TRBJ2-1; the D gene is possibly TRBD2 (5 bases). The ends were cut back, 6 bases at V and 0 bases at J, with 21 bases in the middle. The germline CDR1 and CDR2 sequences are SQVTM and ANQGSEA. The CDR3 is 17 residues long. The CDR3 is CSVGPLRGANSYNEQFF. The DNA for the CDR3 is TGCAGCGTGGGCCCTCTCCGGGGAGCCAACTCCTACAATGAGCAGTTCTTC.